This TCR beta chain was found in a study of cytomegalovirus exposure and HLA in healthy donors. Study-level information: Ancestry clustering placed roughly 86% of around 400 genotyped donors in the Caucasian-associated cluster.

PCR was performed using 60 Vbeta and 13 Jbeta primers. TCRdb's copy holds only in-frame clones and misses some; the assay was immunoSEQ multiplex PCR. Its listing shows 50,000 to 70,000 clones. The CDR3 is made up of 12 amino acids. V was pared by 6 bases and J by 8 bases, with 10 bases between. CDR1 and CDR2 (germline): MDHEN, SYDVKM. Sequencing was performed on PBMCs. The chain is built from TRBV28 and TRBJ1-4; the D gene is possibly TRBD1 (6 bases). The TCR was taken from a woman under 30 in good health and CMV-seronegative. Written as DNA, the CDR3 is TGTGCCAGCAGACAGGGAGGGGAAAAACTGTTTTTT. Translated, it gives CASRQGGEKLFF.